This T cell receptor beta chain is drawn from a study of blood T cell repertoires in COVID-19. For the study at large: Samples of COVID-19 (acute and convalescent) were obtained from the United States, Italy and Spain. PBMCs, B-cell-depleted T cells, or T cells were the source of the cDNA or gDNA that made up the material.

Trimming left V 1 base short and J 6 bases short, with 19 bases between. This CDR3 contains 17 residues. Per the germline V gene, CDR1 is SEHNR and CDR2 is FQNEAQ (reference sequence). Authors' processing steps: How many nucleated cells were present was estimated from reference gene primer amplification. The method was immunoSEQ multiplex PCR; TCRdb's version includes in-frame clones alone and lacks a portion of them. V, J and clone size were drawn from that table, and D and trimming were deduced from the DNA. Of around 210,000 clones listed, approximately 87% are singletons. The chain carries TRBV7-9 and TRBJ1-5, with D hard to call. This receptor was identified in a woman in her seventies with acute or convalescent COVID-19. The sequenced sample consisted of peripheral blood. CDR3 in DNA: TGTGCCAGCAGCTTAGAGGCCCCGGCGGAACGAGGTCAGCCCCAGCATTTT. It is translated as CASSLEAPAERGQPQHF.